The rows below give T cell receptor beta chains drawn from one sample of a study of OX40 agonist ivuxolimab in advanced cancers. Profiled with immunoSEQ multiplex PCR; TCRdb holds only in-frame clones, not every one. The repertoire holds about 32,000 clones, with roughly 80% as singletons. The sample consisted of CD4+ or CD8+ T cells sorted from blood, taken in a trial of the OX40 agonist ivuxolimab. The receptors stem from an adult with an advanced solid tumor such as melanoma, head and neck, liver or kidney cancer. Each CDR3 is given without its conserved first and last residue. Fields, in order: V gene, J gene, CDR3 protein.

TRBV30	TRBJ1-2	ACLHSYPGIANYGYT
TRBV19	TRBJ1-5	ASSPGRGSNQPQH
TRBV7-9	TRBJ1-2	ASSLRGRGFTNYGYT
TRBV27	TRBJ1-3	ASRSGGSGNTIY
TRBV18	TRBJ1-3	ASSLLAGRDSGNTIY
TRBV6-6	TRBJ1-1	ASSYGFTRNTEAF
TRBV28	TRBJ1-1	ATIQGYTEAF
TRBV7-8	TRBJ1-5	ASRGDSNQPQH
TRBV29-1	TRBJ1-2	SVSRVNYGYT
TRBV2	TRBJ2-2	ASSEFTLAGPPRTNTGELF
TRBV9	TRBJ1-1	ASSREVARTNTEAF
TRBV28	TRBJ1-5	ASILSQGSQPQH
TRBV5-8	TRBJ2-7	ASSLGNWESYEQY
TRBV9	TRBJ2-3	ASSPDARGPDTQY
TRBV6-6	TRBJ1-3	ASSKKQGDPGNTIY
TRBV5-1	TRBJ1-6	ASSSGQGYSPLH
TRBV7-2	TRBJ2-5	ASSPIAGGPGETQY
TRBV5-1	TRBJ1-2	ASSFDGETGYT
TRBV28	TRBJ2-4	ASSAGDKSSIQY
TRBV2	TRBJ2-3	ASLAGGATDTQY
TRBV7-6	TRBJ1-4	ASSLAAGSGGKLF
TRBV5-4	TRBJ1-6	ASSWDGETKNSPLH
TRBV7-8	TRBJ2-1	ASSLRFSYRSSSYNEQF
TRBV7-2	TRBJ2-3	ASSFPGRADTQY
TRBV2	TRBJ2-1	ASLRLAGNEQF
TRBV30	TRBJ1-2	AWSSSRAGRRGNT
TRBV28	TRBJ1-1	ASSLSDRGRRTEAF
TRBV6-1	TRBJ1-5	ASTKERKQPQH
TRBV6-1	TRBJ1-1	ASSESARGLTEAF
TRBV19	TRBJ2-3	ASRLAGAGFGTDTQY
TRBV10-3	TRBJ2-7	AISDRGGENYYEQY
TRBV14	TRBJ2-3	ASRSLAGGTDTQY
TRBV28	TRBJ1-5	ASSAGVQPQH
TRBV6-5	TRBJ2-7	ASSRGTVNYEQY